The source of this T cell receptor (beta chain) is a study of CD4 T cells in relation to SARS-CoV-2 and coronaviruses. Generated by immunoSEQ multiplex PCR, the TCRdb table keeps only in-frame clones and is missing some. Of 65,000 or so clones in the sample, more than 75% were seen once. CD4+ T cells from unexposed donors were obtained before the COVID-19 pandemic (2011-2018). The sample comprised memory CD4+ T cells from PBMCs. This TCR came from a human donor in good health.

CDR3: CAISQGQGGQPQHF. CDR3 bases: TGTGCCATCAGCCAGGGGCAGGGAGGTCAGCCCCAGCATTTT. The rearrangement uses TRBV10-3 and TRBJ1-5, with a tentative D call TRBD1 (6 bases). The CDR3 sequence is 14 residues long. Germline V gene data show CDR1 as ENHRY and CDR2 as SYGVKD. V lost 6 bases and J lost 6, with 15 bases in between.